These 27 T cell receptor beta chains were all obtained from the same sample, sequenced in a study of blood T cell repertoires in COVID-19. Assay: immunoSEQ multiplex PCR; the TCRdb copy retains only in-frame clones and omits some. The repertoire holds 61,000 or so clones, almost 90% seen once, with around 18% in the top ten. Material for sequencing was peripheral blood. Receptors originate from an elderly woman with active COVID-19.

The chain couples TRBV2 to TRBJ1-2, with TRBD1 matching over 7 bases. Germline lookup yields CDR1 SNHLY and CDR2 FYNNEI. J lost 1 base, V lost 6 bases, and 2 bases had no gene match. This CDR3 comprises 13 residues. This CDR3 reads CASRRDSNYGYTF. The DNA of the CDR3 is TGTGCCAGCAGACGGGACAGTAACTATGGCTACACCTTC.

The V gene is TRBV7-2, the J gene TRBJ1-2; 7 bases fit TRBD1. The CDR3 contains 14 residues. The junction had 12 bases not matched to a gene; V was cut back by 7 bases and J by 7 bases. The V gene's germline CDR1 is SGHTA and CDR2 FQGNSA. In DNA, the CDR3 is TGTGCCAGCAACCAGCCCCAGGGGGTGGCTGGCTACACCTTC. Translating gives CASNQPQGVAGYTF. The entire variable domain, with the rest obtained from reference TRBV7-2 and TRBJ1-2, is as follows: GAGVSQSPSNKVTEKGKDVELRCDPISGHTALYWYRQSLGQGLEFLIYFQGNSAPDKSGLPSDRFSAERTGGSVSTLTIQRTQQEDSAVYLCASNQPQGVAGYTFGSGTRLTVV.

This chain links TRBV5-1 with TRBJ2-1, with D possibly matching TRBD2 (7 bases). Per germline, CDR1 SGHRS and CDR2 YFSETQ. This CDR3 region has 17 residues. V was clipped by 1 base and J by 8 bases, with 22 bases between them. Here the CDR3 DNA reads TGCGCCAGCAGCTTGTGGCTAGCGGAGCCCCAGGGGTATGAGCAGTTCTTC. Protein product: CASSLWLAEPQGYEQFF. Filled out from reference TRBV5-1 and TRBJ2-1, the complete variable domain reads KAGVTQTPRYLIKTRGQQVTLSCSPISGHRSVSWYQQTPGQGLQFLFEYFSETQRNKGNFPGRFSGRQFSNSRSEMNVSTLELGDSALYLCASSLWLAEPQGYEQFFGPGTRLTVL.

This clone was found once. The chain combines TRBV4-2 with TRBJ1-3; no reliable D call. There are 15 residues in the CDR3. V was clipped by 1 base and J by 8 bases, with 15 bases between them. Germline loops: CDR1 LGHNA, CDR2 YNFKEQ. Here the CDR3 DNA reads TGTGCCAGCAGCCAAGCCGGGCTGACTATAGACACCATATATTTT. It yields the protein CASSQAGLTIDTIYF.

The chain couples TRBV5-1 to TRBJ2-3, with 7 bases aligning to TRBD2. CDR1 and CDR2 from the germline V gene are SGHRS and YFSETQ. There are 14 residues in the CDR3. With 5 bases clipped from V and 0 bases from J, the junction kept 3 bases outside the gene matches. The CDR3 nucleotides read TGCGCCAGCAGGGGGACTACTAGCACAGATACGCAGTATTTT. Amino acid sequence: CASRGTTSTDTQYF.

J is TRBJ2-2 and V is TRBV11-3; TRBD1 matches at 9 bases. CDR3 size: 16 residues. The ends lost 4 bases at V and 3 bases at J; junction bases unmatched: 6. Germline CDR1 reads SGHNT; CDR2 reads YENEEA. CDR3 residues: CASSSRTGADTGELFF. Written as DNA, the CDR3 is TGTGCCAGCAGCTCCAGGACAGGGGCGGACACCGGGGAGCTGTTTTTT.

This rearrangement joins TRBV7-2 to TRBJ1-5; no reliable D call. Germline CDR1 is SGHTA and CDR2 is FQGNSA. This CDR3 comprises 14 residues. Trimming stripped 1 base from V and 3 bases from J, with 7 bases between. DNA of the CDR3: TGTGCCAGCAGCTTAGGACAACCCAATCAGCCCCAGCATTTT. Its translation: CASSLGQPNQPQHF.

Of note for this clone: One end of the junction does not line up with germline, which may come from a read error. Different DNA sequences within this sample yield the same CDR3. The chain combines TRBV2 with TRBJ1-6; tentatively, D is TRBD1 (5 bases). Germline V lookup: CDR1 SNHLY, CDR2 FYNNEI. The CDR3 consists of 15 residues. CDR3 coding DNA: TGCGCCAGCAGTGAGACAGACCCCTTGAATTCACCCCTCCACTTT. Protein product: CASSETDPLNSPLHF.

V usage is TRBV6-1 and J usage is TRBJ2-3, with 8 bases aligning to TRBD2. Trimming took 3 bases from V and 4 from J; bases not matched to a gene: 6. The CDR3 sequence is 15 residues long. CDR1 and CDR2 from the germline V gene are MNHNS and SASEGT. CDR3 region: CASSDVAGGSDTQYF. CDR3 in DNA: TGTGCCAGCAGTGATGTGGCGGGGGGTTCAGATACGCAGTATTTT.

The chain combines TRBV6-5 with TRBJ1-4; D possibly corresponds to TRBD1 (5 bases). Germline values: CDR1 MNHEY, CDR2 SVGAGI. This CDR3 region has 13 residues. Deletions cut 7 bases from V and 7 bases from J, with 13 bases between. In DNA form, the CDR3 reads TGTGCCAGCACTTCAGGGCGAGGTGAAAAACTGTTTTTT. The encoded protein is CASTSGRGEKLFF.

The V and J genes are TRBV6-2 or TRBV6-3 and TRBJ2-7; 7 positions agree with TRBD2. Germline V gene sequence: CDR1 MNHEY, CDR2 SVGEGT. The CDR3 contains 14 residues. V lost 4 bases and J lost 4; bases outside the gene matches: 7. The DNA for the CDR3 is TGTGCCAGCAGTTCTACCGGGACTACTTACGAGCAGTACTTC. This gives the protein CASSSTGTTYEQYF.

In its sample, this clone was seen once. CDR3 sequence (DNA): TGTGCCAGCAGCTCGTCCTTTGACTATGGCTACACCTTC. Protein product: CASSSSFDYGYTF. The V call is TRBV5-4, the J call TRBJ1-2; no clear D. CDR3 length equals 13 residues. Germline V gene lookup returns CDR1 SGHNT and CDR2 YYREEE (reference sequence). Between the trimmed V and J ends, which lost 3 bases and 3 bases, there was a span of 9 bases.

This rearrangement joins TRBV27 to TRBJ2-7, with 8 bases lining up with TRBD2. There are 14 residues in the CDR3. With 3 bases clipped from V and 2 bases from J, the junction kept 3 bases outside the gene matches. Per germline, CDR1 MNHEY and CDR2 SMNVEV (reference sequence). The CDR3 region is CASSFAGGAYEQYF. The CDR3 DNA reads TGTGCCAGCAGTTTTGCGGGGGGAGCCTACGAGCAGTACTTC.

The V and J genes are TRBV15 and TRBJ2-3, with 9 bases matching TRBD2. The junction had 4 bases not matched to a gene; V was cut back by 2 bases and J by 1 base. The germline V gene has CDR1 LNHNV and CDR2 YYDKDF (reference sequence). The CDR3 totals 16 residues. CDR3 in DNA: TGTGCCACCAGCAGATCCATAGCGGGGGGCACAGATACGCAGTATTTT. Translated: CATSRSIAGGTDTQYF.

The rearrangement uses TRBV4-2 and TRBJ2-7, with TRBD2 matching over 13 bases. J gave up 3 bases and V 4 bases, and 3 bases lay outside the gene matches. The CDR3 is 15 amino acids. Germline lookup yields CDR1 LGHNA and CDR2 YNFKEQ. This CDR3 reads CASSLGLAGDYEQYF. In DNA form, the CDR3 reads TGTGCCAGCAGCCTAGGACTAGCGGGAGACTACGAGCAGTACTTC.

This clone was counted between two and nine times. V gene TRBV27 combines with J gene TRBJ2-2, with D hard to call. This CDR3 contains 14 residues. CDR1 MNHEY and CDR2 SMNVEV come from the germline V gene (reference sequence). Trimming left V 4 bases short and J 4 bases short, with 10 bases between. The CDR3 region is CASSSLGFTGELFF. CDR3 nucleotides: TGTGCCAGCAGTTCCCTGGGCTTCACCGGGGAGCTGTTTTTT.

V gene TRBV7-2 combines with J gene TRBJ1-4, with D maybe TRBD1 (6 bases). V was trimmed by 2 bases and J by 8 bases, leaving 15 bases between them. There are 15 residues in the CDR3. Germline CDR1 reads SGHTA; CDR2 reads FQGNSA. The CDR3 loop is CASSLPPRGGEKLFF. The CDR3 nucleotides are TGTGCCAGCAGCTTACCCCCCAGGGGCGGCGAAAAACTGTTTTTT.

This rearrangement joins TRBV5-1 to TRBJ2-5; D is unresolved. Germline V gene lookup returns CDR1 SGHRS and CDR2 YFSETQ. The V gene lost 1 base and the J gene lost 5 bases, with 12 bases spanning the gap. The CDR3 is 14 amino acids. CDR3 sequence reads: CASSLLPSGETQYF. CDR3 DNA: TGCGCCAGCAGCTTGCTCCCTAGTGGCGAGACCCAGTACTTC.

A single count supports this clone. V and J are TRBV7-8 and TRBJ2-3; TRBD2 is a possible D gene (6 bases). V lost 5 bases and J lost 6, with 21 bases in between. The germline gives CDR1 SGHVS, CDR2 FQNEAQ. This CDR3 comprises 16 residues. CDR3 in DNA: TGTGCCAGCAGCCCAAGGAGGCTAGCGCGGTGGGATACGCAGTATTTT. It specifies CASSPRRLARWDTQYF. The complete variable domain, with remaining parts taken from reference TRBV7-8 and TRBJ2-3, reads GAGVSQSPRYKVAKRGQDVALRCDPISGHVSLFWYQQALGQGPEFLTYFQNEAQLDKSGLPSDRFFAERPEGSVSTLKIQRTQQEDSAVYLCASSPRRLARWDTQYFGPGTRLTVL.

This chain connects TRBV30 to TRBJ2-2; the D gene is possibly TRBD2 (6 bases). In germline, CDR1 is GTSNPN, CDR2 SVGIG (reference sequence). Trimming removed 0 bases at V and 7 bases at J, with 12 bases between. This CDR3 has 14 amino acids. CDR3 nucleotide sequence: TGTGCCTGGAGTGTAGGACTAACCCTCGGGGAGCTGTTTTTT. It is translated as CAWSVGLTLGELFF. The full variable domain, completed using reference TRBV30 and TRBJ2-2, is SQTIHQWPATLVQPVGSPLSLECTVEGTSNPNLYWYRQAAGRGLQLLFYSVGIGQISSEVPQNLSASRPQDRQFILSSKKLLLSDSGFYLCAWSVGLTLGELFFGEGSRLTVL.

The rearrangement joins TRBV7-8 to TRBJ1-2; 8 bases agree with TRBD1. This CDR3 contains 14 residues. Per germline, CDR1 SGHVS and CDR2 FQNEAQ. V gave up 5 bases and J gave up 8 bases; unmatched junction bases: 10. The CDR3 DNA sequence: TGTGCCAGCAGCCTCCCAGACGCAGGGGGCGGCTACACCTTC. This codes for CASSLPDAGGGYTF. The full variable domain, its missing parts supplied by reference TRBV7-8 and TRBJ1-2, is GAGVSQSPRYKVAKRGQDVALRCDPISGHVSLFWYQQALGQGPEFLTYFQNEAQLDKSGLPSDRFFAERPEGSVSTLKIQRTQQEDSAVYLCASSLPDAGGGYTFGSGTRLTVV.

The chain is built from TRBV7-2 and TRBJ2-7, with TRBD1 as a possible D gene (6 bases). From germline, CDR1 is SGHTA and CDR2 FQGNSA. The CDR3 has 15 residues. Deletions cut 0 bases from V and 0 bases from J, with 9 bases between. CDR3 in amino acids: CASSLAGASSYEQYF. As DNA, the CDR3 is TGTGCCAGCAGCTTAGCGGGGGCTAGCTCCTACGAGCAGTACTTC.

The rearrangement links TRBV4-3 to TRBJ1-2; D perhaps matches TRBD1 (6 bases). The CDR3 sequence is 15 residues long. The V end was cut by 1 base, the J end by 3 bases, with 12 bases between. In germline, CDR1 is LGHNA, CDR2 YSLEER. The CDR3 reads CASSQGSRGDYGYTF. CDR3 coding DNA: TGCGCCAGCAGCCAAGGATCCAGGGGCGACTATGGCTACACCTTC.

J is TRBJ2-1 and V is TRBV5-6, with 7 bases aligning to TRBD1. The CDR3 is made up of 16 amino acids. Germline V gene lookup returns CDR1 SGHDT and CDR2 YYEEEE. J lost 0 bases, V lost 1 base, and 4 bases had no gene match. CDR3 nucleotides: TGTGCCAGCAGCTTGACAGGGGCGGTCTCCTACAATGAGCAGTTCTTC. It codes for CASSLTGAVSYNEQFF. The full variable domain, its missing parts supplied by reference TRBV5-6 and TRBJ2-1, is DAGVTQSPTHLIKTRGQQVTLRCSPKSGHDTVSWYQQALGQGPQFIFQYYEEEERQRGNFPDRFSGHQFPNYSSELNVNALLLGDSALYLCASSLTGAVSYNEQFFGPGTRLTVL.

The rearrangement joins TRBV11-3 to TRBJ2-7, with 10 bases lining up with TRBD2. The CDR3 extends over 14 amino acids. V shed 3 bases, J shed 2 bases, and the junction held 1 base outside the gene matches. The germline gives CDR1 SGHNT, CDR2 YENEEA. The CDR3 protein is CASSLSGGAYEQYF. The CDR3 nucleotides read TGTGCCAGCAGCTTGAGCGGGGGGGCCTACGAGCAGTACTTC.

The rearrangement joins TRBV16 to TRBJ2-5, with D unresolved. CDR1 is KGHSY and CDR2 is FQNENV in the germline V gene. The CDR3 has 12 residues. Deletions cut 0 bases from V and 4 bases from J, with 3 bases between. The CDR3 nucleotides read TGTGCCAGCAGCCAATCGAGAGAGACCCAGTACTTC. As protein: CASSQSRETQYF.

The chain employs TRBV7-2 and TRBJ2-5; D is unresolved. Per germline, CDR1 SGHTA and CDR2 FQGNSA. The V gene lost 3 bases and the J gene lost 4 bases, with 9 bases spanning the gap. The length of the CDR3 is 13 residues. The CDR3 region is CASSLGPGETQYF. The CDR3 nucleotides read TGTGCCAGCAGCTTGGGCCCTGGAGAGACCCAGTACTTC. Variable domain in full (rest from reference TRBV7-2 and TRBJ2-5): GAGVSQSPSNKVTEKGKDVELRCDPISGHTALYWYRQSLGQGLEFLIYFQGNSAPDKSGLPSDRFSAERTGGSVSTLTIQRTQQEDSAVYLCASSLGPGETQYFGPGTRLLVL.